This T cell receptor (beta chain) stems from a study of blood T cells in healthy people across ages. Points from the study as a whole: Estimates of diversity drawn from one million T cells were considered underestimates. Measured against age, TCR beta diversity per million T cells decreased in a roughly linear manner.

Trimming cost V 7 bases and J 6 bases, with 10 bases left between them. This CDR3 contains 12 residues. Germline CDR1 and CDR2: LNHDA and SQIVND (reference sequence). Notes on this clonotype: Its specificity is unknown.

It was with a sample-barcoded 5' primer and a J-beta primer mix that a second PCR of roughly 7 to 12 cycles was run. TCRdb re-called the 5' RACE reads through MiXCR, storing one row per CDR3 protein. The data contain 950,000 to 1,200,000 distinct CDR3 sequences, 35% to 40% of them seen just once; the ten biggest clones take up roughly 13%. Each donor gave ten milliliters of peripheral blood. What was sequenced was blood. This chain links TRBV19 with TRBJ1-5, with no clear D. This sequence originates from a man aged 18 to 35 in good health. CDR3 in amino acids: CASNLRAQPQHF. CDR3 DNA sequence: TGTGCCAGTAATCTGCGAGCTCAGCCCCAGCATTTT.